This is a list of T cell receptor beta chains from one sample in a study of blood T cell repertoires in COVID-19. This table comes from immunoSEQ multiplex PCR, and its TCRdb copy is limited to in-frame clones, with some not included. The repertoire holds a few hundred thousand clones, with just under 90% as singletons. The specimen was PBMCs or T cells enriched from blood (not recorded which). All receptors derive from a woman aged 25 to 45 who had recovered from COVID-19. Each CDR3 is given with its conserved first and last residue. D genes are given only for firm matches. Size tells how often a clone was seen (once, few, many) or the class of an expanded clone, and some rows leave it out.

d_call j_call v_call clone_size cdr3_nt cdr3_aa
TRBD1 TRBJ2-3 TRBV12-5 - TGTGCTAGTGGCACCGGACAGGCAGATACGCAGTATTTT CASGTGQADTQYF
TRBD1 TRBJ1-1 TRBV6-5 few TGTGCCAGCAGTACTTGGACAGGGGGGAACACTGAAGCTTTCTTT CASSTWTGGNTEAFF
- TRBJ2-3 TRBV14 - TGTGCCAGCAGCCCTGGATGGAGCTTCGATACAGATACGCAGTATTTT CASSPGWSFDTDTQYF
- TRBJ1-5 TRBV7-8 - TGTGCCAGCAGCGTAGCTGGAGGGAGCAATCAGCCCCAGCATTTT CASSVAGGSNQPQHF
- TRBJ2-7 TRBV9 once TGTGCCAGCAGCGTAGCGGGTAGGGGCGGAACCTACGAGCAGTACTTC CASSVAGRGGTYEQYF
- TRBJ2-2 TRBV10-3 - TGTGCCATCAGTGAGCCCAAGGGGGCCGGGGAGCTGTTTTTT CAISEPKGAGELFF
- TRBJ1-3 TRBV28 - TGTGCCAGCAGTTTTCGTTTGACAGCCTCTGGAAACACCATATATTTT CASSFRLTASGNTIYF
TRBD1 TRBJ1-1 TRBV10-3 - TGTGCCATCAGCTGGGACAGAATGAACACTGAAGCTTTCTTT CAISWDRMNTEAFF
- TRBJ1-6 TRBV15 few TGTGCCACCAGCAGAGAGGCGGGCGCGAATTCACCCCTCCACTTT CATSREAGANSPLHF
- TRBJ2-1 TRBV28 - TGTGCCAGCAGGGCCAGGGGCAATGAGCAGTTCTTC CASRARGNEQFF
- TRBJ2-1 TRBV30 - TGTGCCTGGAGTGTATTGGAGGGACTCTCTGAGCAGTTCTTC CAWSVLEGLSEQFF
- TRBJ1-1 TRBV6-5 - TGTGCCAGCAGTTACTCGAGGACAGCTGAAGCTTTCTTT CASSYSRTAEAFF
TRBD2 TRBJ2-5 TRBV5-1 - TGCGCCAGCAGCTTGGTGGAGGGAGGCGGGGGAGAGACCCAGTACTTC CASSLVEGGGGETQYF
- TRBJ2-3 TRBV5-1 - TGCGCCAGCAGCTTGGACAGGGCCACAGATACGCAGTATTTT CASSLDRATDTQYF
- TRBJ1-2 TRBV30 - TGTGCCTGGGCCCGTAACTATGGCTACACCTTC CAWARNYGYTF
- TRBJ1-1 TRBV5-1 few TGCGCCAGCAGCTTGGTTTCGGGGGTGAACACTGAAGCTTTCTTT CASSLVSGVNTEAFF
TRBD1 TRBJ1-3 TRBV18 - TGTGCCAGCTCACCACCGCGACAGGGCTTTAACACCATATATTTT CASSPPRQGFNTIYF
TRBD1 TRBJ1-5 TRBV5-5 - TGTGCCAGCAGCTCTATCTTCCGGGACAGGGTTACTAATCAGCCCCAGCATTTT CASSSIFRDRVTNQPQHF
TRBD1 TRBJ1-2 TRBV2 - TGTGCCAGCAGAAACCCGGACAGGGGAGGGGATGGCTACACCTTC CASRNPDRGGDGYTF
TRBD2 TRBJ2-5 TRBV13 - TGTGCCAGCAAACAAGGGGAGGGAATTGGAAGGGTCCAGTACTTC CASKQGEGIGRVQYF
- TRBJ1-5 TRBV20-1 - TGCAGTGCTAGTCTGGGGGGGGGCAATCAGCCCCAGCATTTT CSASLGGGNQPQHF
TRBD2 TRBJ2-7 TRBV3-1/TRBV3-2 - TGTGCCAGCAGCCAGACTAGCGGCTCTAGGGAGCAGTACTTC CASSQTSGSREQYF
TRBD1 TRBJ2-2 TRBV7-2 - TGTGCCAGCAGGCCTGGGACAGGGGGCACCGGGGAGCTGTTTTTT CASRPGTGGTGELFF
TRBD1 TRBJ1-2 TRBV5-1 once TGCGCCAGCAGCTTCCGGGACAGGGCGGGCTATGGCTACACCTTC CASSFRDRAGYGYTF
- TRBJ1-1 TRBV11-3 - TGTGCCAGCAGCAGCGGGACAACCACTGAAGCTTTCTTT CASSSGTTTEAFF
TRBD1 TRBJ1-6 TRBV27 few TGTGCCAGCAGGTTCGGACAGGGTGGCAATTCACCCCTCCACTTT CASRFGQGGNSPLHF
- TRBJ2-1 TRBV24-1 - TGTGCCACCAGTTCCCCCCAAACAGGTGGCGATGAGCAGTTCTTC CATSSPQTGGDEQFF
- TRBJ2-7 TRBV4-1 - TGCGCCAGCAGCCAAGTTGGGGCAGGGCCATACGAGCAGTACTTC CASSQVGAGPYEQYF
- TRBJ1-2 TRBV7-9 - TGTGCCAGCAGCCAAAGCGGCACAGCCTATGGCTACACCTTC CASSQSGTAYGYTF
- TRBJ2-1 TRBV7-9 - TGTGCCAGCAGCTCCTGGGAGTACAATGAGCAGTTCTTC CASSSWEYNEQFF
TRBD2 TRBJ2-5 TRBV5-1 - TGCGCCAGCAGCACCGGGGGGATAGAGACCCAGTACTTC CASSTGGIETQYF
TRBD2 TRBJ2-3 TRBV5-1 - TGCGCCAGCAGCTCAGCGGGAGGGGGCACAGATACGCAGTATTTT CASSSAGGGTDTQYF
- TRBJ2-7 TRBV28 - TGTGCCAGCAGTTTAAGGCGGGAAATCTCCTACGAGCAGTACTTC CASSLRREISYEQYF
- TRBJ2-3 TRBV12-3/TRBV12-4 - TGTGCCAGCAGTTCTGCTAGAAAAGATACGCAGTATTTT CASSSARKDTQYF
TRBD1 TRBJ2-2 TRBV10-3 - TGTGCCAGCAACGGACAGGGGGCGAACACCGGGGAGCTGTTTTTT CASNGQGANTGELFF
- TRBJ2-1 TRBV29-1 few TGCAGCGTGACAGTATTCGGTGAGCAGTTCTTC CSVTVFGEQFF
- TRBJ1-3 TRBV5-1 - TGCGCCAGCAGCTTGGAGGGGTTCTCTGGAAACACCATATATTTT CASSLEGFSGNTIYF
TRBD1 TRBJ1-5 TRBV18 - TGTGCCAGCTCACCTGGGACAGGGAATCAGCCCCAGCATTTT CASSPGTGNQPQHF
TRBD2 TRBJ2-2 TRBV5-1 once TGCGCCAGCAGCTTGGAAGGGACTAGCGGGAACACCGGGGAGCTGTTTTTT CASSLEGTSGNTGELFF
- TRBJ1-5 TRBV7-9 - TGTGCCAGCAGCTTAGGAGGGAATAGCAATCAGCCCCAGCATTTT CASSLGGNSNQPQHF
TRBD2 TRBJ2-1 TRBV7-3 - TGTGCCAGCAGCTTCTCCCCGATTTCAGCTAGCGGGCAATCCTACAATGAGCAGTTCTTC CASSFSPISASGQSYNEQFF
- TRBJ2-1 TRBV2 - TGTGCCAGCAAGACAGGTCCAAATACAATGCAGCAGTTCTTC CASKTGPNTMQQFF